The 31 T cell receptor beta chains given below trace back to one sample, sequenced in a study of CD8+CD57+ T cells in acquired aplastic anemia (dated by TCRdb to 2017 to 2018). Sequencing was carried out with an Illumina HiSeq 2000. TCR beta VDJ combination and CDR3 sequence profiling used genomic DNA as the template. TCRdb ran its own pipeline on the public reads, namely fastp trimming at Q25 and MiXCR clone calling, and kept in-frame beta chains. Under each unique CDR3 protein, matching rows form one entry showing the most common genes and DNA. This sample is represented by some 170,000 distinct CDR3 sequences; about 45% of them were singletons. Clones ranked in the top ten supply roughly 1.2% of the sample. Expansion of CD8+CD57+ cells had been shown by flow cytometry in the patients chosen for sequencing. The specimen sequenced was sorted CD4+, CD8+, or CD8+CD57+ T cells (not recorded which) from PBMCs. Receptors originate from a human donor with aplastic anemia.

As for this clonotype: At one of its ends the junction is not consistent with the germline gene, which may arise from a read error. The rearrangement uses TRBV2 and TRBJ1-2, with 9 bases matching TRBD1. Germline lookup yields CDR1 SNHLY and CDR2 FYNNEI. This CDR3 has 16 amino acids. The CDR3, as DNA: TGTGCCACCAGTGATAGACAACCGGGACAGGGTTATGGCTACACCTTC. Translation: CATSDRQPGQGYGYTF.

V is TRBV19 and J is TRBJ2-7; 7 nucleotides align to TRBD2. Germline assignment: CDR1 LNHDA and CDR2 SQIVND (reference sequence). V was clipped by 1 base and J by 2 bases; unmatched bases: 5. This CDR3 comprises 15 residues. As DNA, the CDR3 is TGTGCCAGTAGTATAGGGGGCGGGAGCACCTACGAGCAGTACTTC. Its translation is CASSIGGGSTYEQYF.

A single count supports this clonotype. The chain couples TRBV20-1 to TRBJ2-6, with 7 bases lining up with TRBD2. CDR3 length: 13 amino acids. Per germline, CDR1 DFQATT and CDR2 SNEGSKA (reference sequence). Losses at the gene ends were 5 bases for V and 4 bases for J; bases not matched to a gene: 2. In nucleotides, the CDR3 is TGCAGTGCTGTGACTAGCGGGGCCAACGTCCTGACTTTC. This gives the protein CSAVTSGANVLTF.

The chain is built from TRBV19 and TRBJ1-2; TRBD1 matches at 7 bases. Germline V CDR1 and CDR2: LNHDA, SQIVND (reference sequence). The CDR3 loop spans 14 amino acids. V was clipped by 6 bases and J by 4 bases; unmatched bases: 8. This CDR3 is CASRSRDRVYGYTF. The CDR3 bases are TGTGCCAGTAGGTCCCGGGACAGAGTCTATGGCTACACCTTC.

This clonotype occurred many times. The chain has TRBV7-2 and TRBJ1-3; no clear D. This CDR3 spans 15 amino acids. The V end was cut by 2 bases, the J end by 0 bases, with 8 bases between. Germline-derived CDR1 and CDR2 are SGHTA and FQGNSA. CDR3 region: CASSLSWSSGNTIYF. The CDR3, as DNA: TGTGCCAGCAGCTTATCTTGGAGCTCTGGAAACACCATATATTTT. Full variable domain (outside the CDR3, taken from reference TRBV7-2 and TRBJ1-3): GAGVSQSPSNKVTEKGKDVELRCDPISGHTALYWYRQSLGQGLEFLIYFQGNSAPDKSGLPSDRFSAERTGGSVSTLTIQRTQQEDSAVYLCASSLSWSSGNTIYFGEGSWLTVV.

The rearrangement links TRBV7-3 to TRBJ2-7; possibly TRBD1 for D (6 bases). This CDR3 contains 12 residues. Per the germline V gene, CDR1 is SGHTA and CDR2 is FQGTGA. V gave up 5 bases and J gave up 6 bases, with 11 bases separating them. This chain's CDR3 is CASSLQGFEQYF. The DNA for the CDR3 is TGTGCCAGCAGCCTACAGGGCTTCGAGCAGTACTTC.

A single count supports this clonotype. The final CDR3 position lacks the conserved phenylalanine or tryptophan, pointing to a likely read error. The V call is TRBV11-1, the J call TRBJ1-1, with 8 bases matching TRBD1. Trimming at V came to 5 bases and at J to 2 bases, leaving 13 bases not matched to a gene. The CDR3 extends over 17 amino acids. Germline V gene data show CDR1 as SGHAT and CDR2 as FQDESV (reference sequence). The chain's CDR3 is CASSLGHRGIGNTEAFS. The DNA of the CDR3 is TGTGCCAGCAGCCTAGGGCACAGGGGGATCGGTAACACTGAAGCTTTCTCT.

In its sample, this clonotype was seen once. The J gene is TRBJ1-6, the V gene TRBV2, with D maybe TRBD1 (6 bases). The ends were cut back, 3 bases at V and 10 bases at J, with 13 bases in the middle. CDR3 size: 14 residues. The germline V gene has CDR1 SNHLY and CDR2 FYNNEI. CDR3 nucleotide sequence: TGTGCCAGCAGTGAGTTTGCAGGGGTCTCACCCCTCCACTTT. Its translation: CASSEFAGVSPLHF.

With regard to this clonotype: A junction end diverges from the germline sequence, so it may reflect a read error. The CDR3 region has the DNA TGCAGTGCTAGATTAGGGACCGCTAGTAATTCACCCCTCCATTTT. This sequence encodes CSARLGTASNSPLHF. This chain links TRBV20-1 with TRBJ1-6; TRBD1 is a possible D gene (5 bases). CDR1 is DFQATT and CDR2 is SNEGSKA in the germline V gene (reference sequence). This CDR3 comprises 15 residues.

This clonotype turned up a few times. The CDR3 DNA reads TGCAGTGCGATTGGGACTAGCGGCTCCTACGAGCAGTACTTC. It specifies CSAIGTSGSYEQYF. This chain uses TRBV20-1 with TRBJ2-7; 11 bases match TRBD2. Germline-derived CDR1 and CDR2 are DFQATT and SNEGSKA (reference sequence). This CDR3 spans 14 amino acids. Losses at the gene ends were 6 bases for V and 0 bases for J; bases not matched to a gene: 4.

The rearrangement uses TRBV2 and TRBJ2-7; D remains unclear. CDR1 is SNHLY, CDR2 FYNNEI, per germline. Deletions cut 2 bases from V and 2 bases from J, with 10 bases between. The CDR3 loop spans 14 amino acids. In nucleotides, the CDR3 is TGTGCCAGCAGTGAACGGACGGCCGCCTACGAGCAGTACTTC. Translation: CASSERTAAYEQYF.

Only a few counts were recorded for this clonotype. The chain carries TRBV27 and TRBJ2-1; a possible D gene is TRBD1 (5 bases). CDR1 is MNHEY, CDR2 SMNVEV, per germline (reference sequence). V was trimmed by 2 bases and J by 10 bases, leaving 12 bases between them. This CDR3 spans 13 amino acids. The CDR3: CASSLPPGREQFF. The CDR3 DNA is TGTGCCAGCAGTTTACCACCAGGGCGGGAGCAGTTCTTC.

The CDR3 DNA sequence: TGCAGTGCTCCGGACAGAGACCTCTACGAGCAGTACTTC. Residues: CSAPDRDLYEQYF. The V and J genes are TRBV20-1 and TRBJ2-7; D is perhaps TRBD1 (6 bases). The V end was cut by 5 bases, the J end by 3 bases, with 14 bases between. This CDR3 is 13 amino acids long. Germline V gene lookup returns CDR1 DFQATT and CDR2 SNEGSKA (reference sequence).

The chain recombines TRBV2 with TRBJ1-1; TRBD1 matches at 11 bases. This CDR3 spans 13 amino acids. CDR1 and CDR2 (germline): SNHLY, FYNNEI. Trimming removed 7 bases from V and 4 bases from J; junction bases left unmatched: 2. The CDR3, as DNA: TGTGCCAGCATGGGGACAGGGGGCACTGAAGCTTTCTTT. It specifies CASMGTGGTEAFF.

This clonotype was counted ten times or more. The chain is built from TRBV14 and TRBJ2-5; 9 nucleotides match TRBD2. Germline trimming cut 4 bases from V and 3 bases from J; bases unmatched to any gene: 9. The CDR3 consists of 16 residues. The V gene's germline CDR1 is SGHDN and CDR2 FVKESK. The CDR3 coding sequence is TGTGCCAGCAGCCTCGGGATACTAGCGGGTAAAGAGACCCAGTACTTC. It specifies CASSLGILAGKETQYF.

This clonotype appeared a few times. An end of the junction does not agree with germline; a read error may underlie this. The rearrangement joins TRBV6-7 to TRBJ1-4; 8 bases are shared with TRBD1. TRBV6-7 is treated as an ORF (open reading frame) with a function not yet certain. The CDR3 is made up of 17 amino acids. CDR3 region: CASSYVPGQARNERLFF. The CDR3 coding sequence is TGTGCCAGCAGTTACGTCCCGGGACAGGCTCGGAATGAAAGACTGTTTTTT.

This clonotype was seen repeatedly, ten times or more. The chain is built from TRBV4-2 and TRBJ2-7, with 13 bases that match TRBD2. With V trimmed by 2 bases and J by 5 bases, 9 bases remained unmatched. The CDR3 consists of 17 residues. Germline V lookup: CDR1 LGHNA, CDR2 YNFKEQ. The CDR3 nucleotides read TGTGCCAGCAGCCAATCCACTAGCGGGGGGGCCGCAAACGAGCAGTACTTC. Protein product: CASSQSTSGGAANEQYF.

The sample holds many counts of this clonotype. V and J are TRBV7-9 and TRBJ2-7; no clear D. Germline V lookup: CDR1 SEHNR, CDR2 FQNEAQ (reference sequence). The V end was cut by 2 bases, the J end by 3 bases, with 20 bases between. The CDR3 has 17 amino acids. CDR3 loop: CASSLFGLGKAVYEQYF. Here the CDR3 DNA reads TGTGCCAGCAGCTTATTCGGGTTGGGGAAGGCCGTCTACGAGCAGTACTTC.

This clonotype showed up many times. This chain connects TRBV5-6 to TRBJ1-6; 7 positions agree with TRBD1. Germline lookup yields CDR1 SGHDT and CDR2 YYEEEE. CDR3 length equals 17 residues. Trimming cost V 4 bases and J 7 bases; bases outside gene matches: 14. The CDR3 coding sequence is TGTGCCAGCAGCCCACAACCGGGGACAGTTTCCAATTCACCCCTCCACTTT. Protein sequence: CASSPQPGTVSNSPLHF.

The chain recombines TRBV10-1 with TRBJ1-1; possibly TRBD1 for D (6 bases). The CDR3 is 14 amino acids. The germline V gene has CDR1 WNHNN and CDR2 SYGVQD (reference sequence). V lost 4 bases to trimming and J lost 2 bases, with 11 bases between them. The CDR3 DNA sequence: TGCGCCAGCAGTGCCGGGACACCAAACACTGAAGCTTTCTTT. The encoded protein is CASSAGTPNTEAFF.

The chain combines TRBV7-9 with TRBJ2-2; D is perhaps TRBD2 (5 bases). Germline V gives CDR1 SEHNR, CDR2 FQNEAQ (reference sequence). There are 13 residues in the CDR3. Trimming shortened V by 2 bases and J by 7 bases, and 8 bases separated the two germline ends. CDR3 DNA sequence: TGTGCCAGCAGCTTAAAACGGGACGGGGAGCTGTTTTTT. Translated: CASSLKRDGELFF.

This clonotype has just a few counts. The CDR3 region has the DNA TGTGCCAGCAGTTTATGGGGGATCTTTGAAGGGATATACAATGAGCAGTTCTTC. Encoded protein: CASSLWGIFEGIYNEQFF. J is TRBJ2-1 and V is TRBV27; perhaps D is TRBD1 or TRBD2 (5 bases each). CDR3 size: 18 residues. V was clipped by 1 base and J by 4 bases, with 20 bases between them. Germline CDR1 is MNHEY and CDR2 is SMNVEV (reference sequence).

V gene TRBV29-1 combines with J gene TRBJ1-1; a possible D gene is TRBD1 (5 bases). The ends were cut back, 6 bases at V and 1 base at J, with 12 bases in the middle. CDR1 and CDR2 (germline): SQVTM, ANQGSEA. The CDR3 loop spans 13 amino acids. CDR3 sequence reads: CSVHGHQNTEAFF. The CDR3, as DNA: TGCAGCGTCCACGGACACCAGAACACTGAAGCTTTCTTT.

This chain joins TRBV7-9 and TRBJ2-5; D is possibly TRBD1 (5 bases). CDR3 length equals 13 residues. Trimming took off 4 bases at V and 4 bases at J, with 10 bases between the two ends. Germline CDR1 reads SEHNR; CDR2 reads FQNEAQ (reference sequence). Here the CDR3 reads CASSYQGLETQYF. CDR3 nucleotide sequence: TGTGCCAGCAGCTACCAGGGATTAGAGACCCAGTACTTC.

The V call is TRBV7-6, the J call TRBJ2-2; D remains unclear. This CDR3 has 12 amino acids. Germline V gene data show CDR1 as SGHVS and CDR2 as FNYEAQ. The ends were cut back, 8 bases at V and 5 bases at J, with 9 bases in the middle. The chain's CDR3 is CASLTVTGELFF. The CDR3 nucleotides are TGTGCCAGCTTAACAGTTACCGGGGAGCTGTTTTTT.

This clonotype was seen many times. This chain links TRBV6-1 with TRBJ1-2, with D uncertain. Germline CDR1 reads MNHNS; CDR2 reads SASEGT. Trimming stripped 5 bases from V and 1 base from J, with 8 bases between. This CDR3 comprises 13 residues. The CDR3 loop reads CASSPGVNYGYTF. CDR3 in DNA: TGTGCCAGCAGTCCCGGGGTTAACTATGGCTACACCTTC.

Only a few counts were recorded for this clonotype. Written as DNA, the CDR3 is TGCGCCAGCAGAGCCGGGACTAGCGGGATCGACGAGCAGTACTTC. Protein: CASRAGTSGIDEQYF. This sequence joins TRBV10-2 and TRBJ2-7; TRBD2 agrees at 13 bases. With 6 bases clipped from V and 5 bases from J, the junction kept 7 bases outside the gene matches. CDR1 is WSHSY, CDR2 SAAADI, per germline. The CDR3 is made up of 15 amino acids.

In its sample, this clonotype was seen once. One base away lies a much larger clone, so this may be a sequencing read error. The V and J genes are TRBV27 and TRBJ1-6; possibly TRBD1 for D (5 bases). V dropped 11 bases and J dropped 1 base, with 15 bases sitting between them. The CDR3 contains 15 residues. Per the germline V gene, CDR1 is MNHEY and CDR2 is SMNVEV (reference sequence). The CDR3 sequence is CAAAGRGSYNSPLHF. The CDR3 nucleotides are TGTGCCGCCGCGGGACGGGGATCCTATAATTCACCCCTCCACTTT.

The sample holds many counts of this clonotype. This chain connects TRBV20-1 to TRBJ1-2; D is perhaps TRBD1 (6 bases). In germline, CDR1 is DFQATT, CDR2 SNEGSKA (reference sequence). The V gene lost 1 base and the J gene lost 8 bases, with 20 bases spanning the gap. This CDR3 contains 15 residues. CDR3: CSARVTPDSGRGYTF. The DNA of the CDR3 is TGCAGTGCTAGAGTAACCCCGGACAGTGGTCGGGGCTACACCTTC.

The gene calls are TRBV19 and TRBJ2-7; D call uncertain. The CDR3 is made up of 13 amino acids. Trimming cost V 3 bases and J 7 bases, with 13 bases left between them. Looked up from germline, CDR1 is LNHDA and CDR2 is SQIVND (reference sequence). CDR3 DNA: TGTGCCAGTAGTATTCTTGATAGTCGGGAGCAGTACTTC. Amino acid sequence: CASSILDSREQYF. The variable domain in full, with the rest retrieved from reference TRBV19 and TRBJ2-7, is DGGITQSPKYLFRKEGQNVTLSCEQNLNHDAMYWYRQDPGQGLRLIYYSQIVNDFQKGDIAEGYSVSREKKESFPLTVTSAQKNPTAFYLCASSILDSREQYFGPGTRLTVT.

This clonotype occurred once. V is TRBV5-6 and J is TRBJ1-5, with 7 bases lining up with TRBD1. Per germline, CDR1 SGHDT and CDR2 YYEEEE. This CDR3 contains 14 residues. The V and J ends lost 7 bases and 0 bases, in that order; junction bases with no gene match: 4. In DNA form, the CDR3 reads TGTGCCAGCGGACAGGCCCATAGCAATCAGCCCCAGCATTTT. This sequence encodes CASGQAHSNQPQHF.